A single sample gave rise to the 2 T cell receptor beta chains below, sequenced in a study of metastatic and nonmetastatic thyroid tumors. Patients had received no treatment of any kind before thyroid surgery. MiXCR was used by TCRdb to re-call the PCR reads. The sample has under 25,000 clones, 22% seen once; the top ten hold around 8.1%. The sample comprised adjacent normal tissue. These receptors came from a female donor with papillary thyroid cancer or a benign thyroid nodule (not recorded which). Some clones in this sample may be carry-over from other donors' samples.

In its sample, this clone was seen a few times. This chain connects TRBV6-1 to TRBJ1-5; no firm D call. Trimming pared 5 bases from V and 4 bases from J, leaving 9 bases between. This CDR3 is 13 amino acids long. The germline CDR1 and CDR2 sequences are MNHNS and SASEGT. The CDR3 is CASSPQENQPQHF. In DNA form, the CDR3 reads TGTGCCAGCAGTCCCCAGGAAAATCAGCCCCAGCATTTT.

Many counts were recorded for this clone. Other DNA sequences in the same sample also yield this CDR3. The chain couples TRBV4-1 to TRBJ2-3; 8 positions match TRBD1. Trimming took 0 bases from V and 4 from J; bases not matched to a gene: 6. The V gene's germline CDR1 is MGHRA and CDR2 YSYEKL. The CDR3 contains 16 residues. This CDR3 reads CASSQDPGGNPDTQYF. The CDR3 nucleotides read TGCGCCAGCAGCCAAGATCCAGGGGGCAACCCAGATACGCAGTATTTT.